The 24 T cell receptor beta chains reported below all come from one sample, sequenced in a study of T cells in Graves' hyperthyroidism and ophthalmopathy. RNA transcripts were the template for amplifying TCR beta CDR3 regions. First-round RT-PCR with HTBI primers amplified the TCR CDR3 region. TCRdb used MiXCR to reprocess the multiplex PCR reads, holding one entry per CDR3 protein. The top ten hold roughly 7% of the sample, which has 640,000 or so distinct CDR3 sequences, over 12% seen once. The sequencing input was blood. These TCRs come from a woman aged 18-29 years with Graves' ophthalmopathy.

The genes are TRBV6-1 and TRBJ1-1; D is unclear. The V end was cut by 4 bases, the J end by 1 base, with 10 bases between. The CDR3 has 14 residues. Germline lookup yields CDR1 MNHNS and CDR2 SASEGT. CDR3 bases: TGTGCCAGCAGTGCAACTATCGGGAACACTGAAGCTTTCTTT. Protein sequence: CASSATIGNTEAFF.

The CDR3 nucleotides read TGTGCCAGTATGGAGAGCGCCTACAATGAGCAGTTCTTC. Protein sequence: CASMESAYNEQFF. J is TRBJ2-1 and V is TRBV19; D unclear. CDR3 size: 13 residues. The germline V and J ends were trimmed by 7 bases and 2 bases, with 9 bases remaining between them. The germline CDR1 and CDR2 sequences are LNHDA and SQIVND (reference sequence).

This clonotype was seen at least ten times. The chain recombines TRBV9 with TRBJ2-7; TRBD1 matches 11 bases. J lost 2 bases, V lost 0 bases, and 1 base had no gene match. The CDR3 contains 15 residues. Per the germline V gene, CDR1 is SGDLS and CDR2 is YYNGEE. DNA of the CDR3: TGTGCCAGCAGCGTAGAGGGACAGGGGGCCTACGAGCAGTACTTC. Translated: CASSVEGQGAYEQYF.

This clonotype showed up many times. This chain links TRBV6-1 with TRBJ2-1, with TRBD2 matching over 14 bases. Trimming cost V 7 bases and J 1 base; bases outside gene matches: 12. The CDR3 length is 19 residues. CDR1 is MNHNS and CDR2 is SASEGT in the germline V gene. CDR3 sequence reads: CASTLRLAGGRGSYNEQFF. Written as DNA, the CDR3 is TGTGCCAGCACTTTACGACTAGCGGGAGGGAGAGGATCCTACAATGAGCAGTTCTTC.

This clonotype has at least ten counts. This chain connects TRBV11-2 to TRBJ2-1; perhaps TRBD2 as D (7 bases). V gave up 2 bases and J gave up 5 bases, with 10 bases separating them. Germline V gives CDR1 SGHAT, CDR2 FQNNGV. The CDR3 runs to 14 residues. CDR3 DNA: TGTGCCAGCAGCTTAAGCGGGGACAACAATGAGCAGTTCTTC. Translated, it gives CASSLSGDNNEQFF.

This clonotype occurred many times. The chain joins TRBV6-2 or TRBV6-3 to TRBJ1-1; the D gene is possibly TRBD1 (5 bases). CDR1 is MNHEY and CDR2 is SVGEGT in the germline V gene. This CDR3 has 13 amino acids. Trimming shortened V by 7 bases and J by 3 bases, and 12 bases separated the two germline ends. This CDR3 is CASTQLRDTEAFF. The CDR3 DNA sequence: TGTGCCAGCACGCAGCTCAGGGACACTGAAGCTTTCTTT.

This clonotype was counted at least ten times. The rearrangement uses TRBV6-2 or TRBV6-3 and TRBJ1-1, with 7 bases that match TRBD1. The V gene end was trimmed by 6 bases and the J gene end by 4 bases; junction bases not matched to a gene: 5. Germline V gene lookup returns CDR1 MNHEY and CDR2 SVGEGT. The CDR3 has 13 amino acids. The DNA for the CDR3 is TGTGCCAGCAGCAGCGAGGGGGCCACTGAAGCTTTCTTT. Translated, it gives CASSSEGATEAFF.

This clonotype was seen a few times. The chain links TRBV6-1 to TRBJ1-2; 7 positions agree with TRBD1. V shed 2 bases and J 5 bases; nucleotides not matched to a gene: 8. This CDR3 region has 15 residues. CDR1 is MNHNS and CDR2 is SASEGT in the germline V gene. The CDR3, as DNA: TGTGCCAGCAGTGAACCCGGGACAGCGTCTTATGGCTACACCTTC. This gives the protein CASSEPGTASYGYTF.

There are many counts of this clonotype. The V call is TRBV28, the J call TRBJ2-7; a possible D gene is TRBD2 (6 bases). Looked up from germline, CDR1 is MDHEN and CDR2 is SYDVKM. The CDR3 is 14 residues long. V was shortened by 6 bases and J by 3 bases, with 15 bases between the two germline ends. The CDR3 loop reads CASSPPSGYYEQYF. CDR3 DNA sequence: TGTGCCAGCAGCCCCCCCAGCGGGTACTACGAGCAGTACTTC. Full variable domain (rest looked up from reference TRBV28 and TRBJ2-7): DVKVTQSSRYLVKRTGEKVFLECVQDMDHENMFWYRQDPGLGLRLIYFSYDVKMKEKGDIPEGYSVSREKKERFSLILESASTNQTSMYLCASSPPSGYYEQYFGPGTRLTVT.

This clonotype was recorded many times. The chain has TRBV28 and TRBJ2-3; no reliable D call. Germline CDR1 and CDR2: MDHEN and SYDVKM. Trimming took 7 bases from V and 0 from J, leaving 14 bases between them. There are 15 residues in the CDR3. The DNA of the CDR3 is TGTGCCAGCACCGCGACACCATCTAGCACAGATACGCAGTATTTT. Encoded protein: CASTATPSSTDTQYF.

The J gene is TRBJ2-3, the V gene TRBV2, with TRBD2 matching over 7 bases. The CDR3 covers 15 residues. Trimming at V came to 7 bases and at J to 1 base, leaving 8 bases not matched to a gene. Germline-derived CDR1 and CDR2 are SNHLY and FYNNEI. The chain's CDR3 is CASKGGAAGTDTQYF. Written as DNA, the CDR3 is TGTGCCAGCAAGGGAGGGGCTGCGGGCACAGATACGCAGTATTTT.

The DNA of the CDR3 is TGTGCCAGCAGCTTAGCCGGACAGAAGAATTCACCCCTCCACTTT. Its protein product is CASSLAGQKNSPLHF. The chain employs TRBV7-9 and TRBJ1-6; possibly TRBD1 for D (6 bases). Germline CDR1 and CDR2: SEHNR and FQNEAQ (reference sequence). The CDR3 totals 15 residues. V lost 0 bases and J lost 7, with 10 bases in between.

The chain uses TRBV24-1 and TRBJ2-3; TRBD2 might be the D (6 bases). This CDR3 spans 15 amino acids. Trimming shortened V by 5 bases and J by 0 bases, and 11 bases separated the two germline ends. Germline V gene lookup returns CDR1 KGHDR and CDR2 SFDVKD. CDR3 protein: CATSVLSGSTDTQYF. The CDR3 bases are TGTGCCACCAGTGTTCTAAGCGGGAGCACAGATACGCAGTATTTT.

The chain's CDR3 is CASNNQGYTQYF. CDR3 in DNA: TGTGCCAGCAATAACCAGGGTTATACGCAGTATTTT. The chain employs TRBV28 and TRBJ2-3; TRBD1 is a possible D gene (5 bases). Germline values: CDR1 MDHEN, CDR2 SYDVKM. The V end lost 7 bases, the J end lost 7 bases, and 12 bases lay between the germline ends. This CDR3 spans 12 amino acids.

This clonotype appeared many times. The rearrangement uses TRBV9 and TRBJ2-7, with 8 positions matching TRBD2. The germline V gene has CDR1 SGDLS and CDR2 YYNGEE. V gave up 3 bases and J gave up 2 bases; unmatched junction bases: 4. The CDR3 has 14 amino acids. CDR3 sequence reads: CASSGAGAAYEQYF. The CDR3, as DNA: TGTGCCAGCAGCGGAGCGGGAGCGGCCTACGAGCAGTACTTC.

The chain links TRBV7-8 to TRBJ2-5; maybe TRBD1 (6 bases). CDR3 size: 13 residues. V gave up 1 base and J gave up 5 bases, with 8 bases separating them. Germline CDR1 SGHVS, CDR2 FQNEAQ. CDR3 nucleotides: TGTGCCAGCAGCTTAGAGGGGGTGGAGACCCAGTACTTC. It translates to CASSLEGVETQYF.

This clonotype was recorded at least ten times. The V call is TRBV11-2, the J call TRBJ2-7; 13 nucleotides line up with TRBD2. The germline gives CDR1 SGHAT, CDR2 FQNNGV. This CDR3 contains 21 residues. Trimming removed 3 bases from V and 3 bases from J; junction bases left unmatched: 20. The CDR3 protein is CASSLTDPGLAGINRFYEQYF. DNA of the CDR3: TGTGCCAGCAGCTTGACAGATCCGGGACTAGCGGGAATCAATAGATTCTACGAGCAGTACTTC.

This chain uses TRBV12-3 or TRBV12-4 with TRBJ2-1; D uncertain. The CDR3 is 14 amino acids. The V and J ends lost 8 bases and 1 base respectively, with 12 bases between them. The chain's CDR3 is CASRADQSYNEQFF. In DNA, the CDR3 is TGTGCCAGCCGGGCGGACCAATCCTACAATGAGCAGTTCTTC.

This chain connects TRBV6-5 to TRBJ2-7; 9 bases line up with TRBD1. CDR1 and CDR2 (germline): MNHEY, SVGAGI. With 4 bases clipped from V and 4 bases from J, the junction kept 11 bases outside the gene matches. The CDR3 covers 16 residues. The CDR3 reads CASSFITGTGLYEQYF. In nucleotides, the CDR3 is TGTGCCAGCAGTTTTATTACCGGGACAGGGTTGTACGAGCAGTACTTC.

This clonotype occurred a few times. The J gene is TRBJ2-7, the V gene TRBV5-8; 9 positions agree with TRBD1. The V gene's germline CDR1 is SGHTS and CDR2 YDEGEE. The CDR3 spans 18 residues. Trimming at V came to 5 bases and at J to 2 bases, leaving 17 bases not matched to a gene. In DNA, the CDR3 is TGTGCCAGCAGAGGCGACAGGGGGGTGAGCGGGACTCCCTACGAGCAGTACTTC. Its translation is CASRGDRGVSGTPYEQYF. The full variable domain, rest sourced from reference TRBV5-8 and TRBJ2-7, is EAGVTQSPTHLIKTRGQQATLRCSPISGHTSVYWYQQALGLGLQFLLWYDEGEERNRGNFPPRFSGRQFPNYSSELNVNALELEDSALYLCASRGDRGVSGTPYEQYFGPGTRLTVT.

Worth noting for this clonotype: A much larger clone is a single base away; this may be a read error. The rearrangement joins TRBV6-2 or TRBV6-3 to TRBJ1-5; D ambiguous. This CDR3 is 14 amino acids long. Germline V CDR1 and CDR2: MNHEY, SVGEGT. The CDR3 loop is CASSPLVYNQPRHF. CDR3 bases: TGTGCCAGCAGTCCCCTCGTATACAATCAGCCCCGGCATTTT.

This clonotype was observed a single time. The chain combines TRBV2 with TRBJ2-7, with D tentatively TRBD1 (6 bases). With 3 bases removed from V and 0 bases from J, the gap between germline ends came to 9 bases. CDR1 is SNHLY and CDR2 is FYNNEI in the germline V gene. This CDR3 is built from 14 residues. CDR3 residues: CASSESGASYEQYF. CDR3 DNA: TGTGCCAGCAGTGAGTCAGGGGCCTCCTACGAGCAGTACTTC.

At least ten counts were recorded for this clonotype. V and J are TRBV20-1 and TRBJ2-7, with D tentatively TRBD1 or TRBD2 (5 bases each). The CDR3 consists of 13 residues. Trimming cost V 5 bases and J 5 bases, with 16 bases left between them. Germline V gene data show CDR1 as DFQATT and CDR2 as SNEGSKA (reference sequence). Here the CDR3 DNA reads TGCAGTGCTGCCCGGGACCTTGGAGACGAGCAGTACTTC. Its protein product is CSAARDLGDEQYF.

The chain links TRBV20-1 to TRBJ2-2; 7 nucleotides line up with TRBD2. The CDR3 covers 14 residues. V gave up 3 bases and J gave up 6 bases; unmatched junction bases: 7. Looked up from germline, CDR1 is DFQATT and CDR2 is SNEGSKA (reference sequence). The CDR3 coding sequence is TGCAGTGCTAGCCCGGGACTATATGCCGGGGAGCTGTTTTTT. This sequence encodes CSASPGLYAGELFF.